The 18 T cell receptor beta chains in this list originate from one sample, sequenced in a study of T cell repertoires in cytomegalovirus infection. Antigens of these TCRs are unknown. TCRdb analysed the reads with MiXCR anew, one entry per CDR3 protein. The data hold about 900,000 distinct CDR3 sequences, with under 40% observed a single time. The specimen was cultured CD8+ T cells from PBMCs, collected from culture after CMV antigen stimulation. The receptors were sampled from a human donor in good health (CMV status not recorded). Some clones in this sample may be carry-over from other donors' samples.

As concerns this clonotype: This could be a read error, since a much larger clone is one nucleotide away. V usage is TRBV7-2 and J usage is TRBJ2-3; 10 positions agree with TRBD2. In germline, CDR1 is SGHTA, CDR2 FQGNSA. This CDR3 comprises 15 residues. The V gene end was trimmed by 6 bases and the J gene end by 2 bases; junction bases not matched to a gene: 5. CDR3 sequence: CTSSPSGGVTDTQYF. The CDR3 DNA reads TGTACCAGCAGTCCAAGCGGGGGGGTCACAGATACGCAGTATTTT.

V usage is TRBV11-1 and J usage is TRBJ2-3; 7 nucleotides agree with TRBD1. Looked up from germline, CDR1 is SGHAT and CDR2 is FQDESV (reference sequence). The CDR3 sequence is 15 residues long. V lost 5 bases, J lost 1 base, and 6 bases stayed unmatched. The CDR3 spells CASSNRQGGTDTQYF. In nucleotides, the CDR3 is TGTGCCAGCAGCAACCGACAGGGTGGCACAGATACGCAGTATTTT.

Only a few counts were recorded for this clonotype. The CDR3 reads CASSLLGNGQPQHF. CDR3 nucleotides: TGTGCCAGCAGTTTACTGGGCAACGGTCAGCCCCAGCATTTT. The chain is built from TRBV27 and TRBJ1-5; D gene unclear. Between the trimmed V and J ends, which lost 2 bases and 6 bases, there was a span of 11 bases. The CDR3 is 14 residues long. Germline loops: CDR1 MNHEY, CDR2 SMNVEV (reference sequence).

This clonotype was picked up a small number of times. The V gene is TRBV7-9, the J gene TRBJ2-5, with 8 nucleotides matching TRBD1. Losses at the gene ends were 5 bases for V and 1 base for J; bases not matched to a gene: 3. Germline V gene data show CDR1 as SEHNR and CDR2 as FQNEAQ (reference sequence). This CDR3 is built from 14 residues. The CDR3 spells CASSTDRAQETQYF. The CDR3 DNA reads TGTGCCAGCAGCACGGACAGGGCCCAAGAGACCCAGTACTTC.

This clonotype was detected many times. The rearrangement uses TRBV5-6 and TRBJ1-6, with TRBD1 as a possible D gene (5 bases). From germline, CDR1 is SGHDT and CDR2 YYEEEE. V lost 7 bases and J 6 bases, leaving 14 bases between the germline ends. This CDR3 comprises 14 residues. DNA for the CDR3: TGTGCCAGCTCCGGGGGACGCCCTAATTCACCCCTCCACTTT. This encodes CASSGGRPNSPLHF. Variable domain in full (rest from reference TRBV5-6 and TRBJ1-6): DAGVTQSPTHLIKTRGQQVTLRCSPKSGHDTVSWYQQALGQGPQFIFQYYEEEERQRGNFPDRFSGHQFPNYSSELNVNALLLGDSALYLCASSGGRPNSPLHFGNGTRLTVT.

The chain uses TRBV6-2 or TRBV6-3 and TRBJ1-5, with 7 bases identical to TRBD1. This CDR3 has 16 amino acids. Germline lookup yields CDR1 MNHEY and CDR2 SVGEGT. V was clipped by 2 bases and J by 0 bases; unmatched bases: 4. The CDR3 region has the DNA TGTGCCAGCAGTTACGCGACAGGGATTAGCAATCAGCCCCAGCATTTT. Its protein product is CASSYATGISNQPQHF.

This clonotype has a count of ten or more. This chain uses TRBV7-8 with TRBJ2-1; D tentatively fits TRBD1 or TRBD2 (7 bases each). This CDR3 has 14 residues. V lost 4 bases and J 7 bases, leaving 14 bases between the germline ends. CDR1 and CDR2 from the germline V gene are SGHVS and FQNEAQ. The CDR3 reads CASSSGGGANEQFF. DNA for the CDR3: TGTGCCAGCAGCTCAGGGGGGGGGGCTAATGAGCAGTTCTTC.

This clonotype has at least ten counts. This sequence joins TRBV7-2 and TRBJ2-7; no definite D call. CDR1 and CDR2 from the germline V gene are SGHTA and FQGNSA. The CDR3 covers 15 residues. V gave up 2 bases and J gave up 5 bases, with 16 bases separating them. CDR3 in amino acids: CASSLFTFAGDEQYF. The CDR3 DNA reads TGTGCCAGCAGCTTATTTACATTTGCCGGAGACGAGCAGTACTTC.

Only a few counts were recorded for this clonotype. The chain combines TRBV7-3 with TRBJ2-2; 9 nucleotides align to TRBD1. From germline, CDR1 is SGHTA and CDR2 FQGTGA. The CDR3 totals 17 residues. V lost 0 bases to trimming and J lost 4 bases; unmatched junction nucleotides: 6. CDR3 DNA: TGTGCCAGCAGCTTAACAACGACAGGGGGGTTCACCGGGGAGCTGTTTTTT. This codes for CASSLTTTGGFTGELFF.

The chain links TRBV9 to TRBJ2-2; TRBD1 aligns across 7 bases. V shed 0 bases and J 4 bases; nucleotides not matched to a gene: 9. In germline, CDR1 is SGDLS, CDR2 YYNGEE. This CDR3 has 17 residues. CDR3 protein: CASSVDDRVSATGELFF. The CDR3 bases are TGTGCCAGCAGCGTAGATGACAGGGTGTCGGCCACCGGGGAGCTGTTTTTT.

In this sample, this clonotype turned up a few times. As DNA, the CDR3 is TGTGCCAGCAGTGAAACGACTAGCGATTTCTTCTACGAGCAGTACTTC. Protein: CASSETTSDFFYEQYF. V is TRBV6-1 and J is TRBJ2-7, with 8 bases aligning to TRBD2. Germline V gene data show CDR1 as MNHNS and CDR2 as SASEGT. Unmatched junction bases numbered 9, after V lost 2 bases and J lost 3 bases. The CDR3 is 16 amino acids.

Notes on this clonotype: One end of the junction is discordant with germline, which a read error may explain. This chain's CDR3 is CASSLRRYTEAFF. The DNA for the CDR3 is TGTGCTAGCAGTCTCAGAAGGTACACTGAAGCTTTCTTT. The J gene is TRBJ1-1, the V gene TRBV7-7; no firm D call. The CDR3 extends over 13 amino acids. Per germline, CDR1 SSHAT and CDR2 FNYEAQ (reference sequence).

V usage is TRBV25-1 and J usage is TRBJ2-2; a weak D match, TRBD2 (6 bases). The CDR3 is 17 residues long. The germline V gene encodes CDR1 MGHDK and CDR2 SYGVNS. Trimming took off 0 bases at V and 6 bases at J, with 17 bases between the two ends. The CDR3 is CASSEYYPTTGAGELFF. Here the CDR3 DNA reads TGTGCCAGCAGTGAATATTATCCCACAACGGGGGCCGGGGAGCTGTTTTTT.

The chain is built from TRBV7-6 and TRBJ2-3, with D maybe TRBD2 (6 bases). CDR3 length: 15 residues. The germline V gene encodes CDR1 SGHVS and CDR2 FNYEAQ. Deletions cut 5 bases from V and 5 bases from J, with 17 bases between. CDR3 residues: CASSPTASAKDTQYF. The DNA for the CDR3 is TGTGCCAGCAGCCCCACTGCTAGCGCGAAAGATACGCAGTATTTT.

The gene calls are TRBV5-1 and TRBJ2-7; tentatively, D is TRBD2 (6 bases). V was shortened by 9 bases and J by 2 bases, with 15 bases between the two germline ends. There are 13 residues in the CDR3. CDR1 is SGHRS, CDR2 YFSETQ, per germline. The CDR3 bases are TGCGCCACCACCGGGACTGATCCCTACGAGCAGTACTTC. This encodes CATTGTDPYEQYF.

This clonotype was observed a handful of times. The CDR3 DNA follows: TGTGCCAGCAGTTACCCCGCGGGACAGCGTTCCTCCTACGAGCAGTACTTC. Translation gives CASSYPAGQRSSYEQYF. V gene TRBV6-2 or TRBV6-3 combines with J gene TRBJ2-7, with a weak D call TRBD1 (7 bases). Looked up from germline, CDR1 is MNHEY and CDR2 is SVGEGT. The CDR3 is 17 amino acids. The V gene lost 2 bases and the J gene lost 0 bases, with 17 bases spanning the gap.

On this clonotype: A much larger clone lies a single base off, so this may be a read error. V is TRBV27 and J is TRBJ2-1, with a weak D call TRBD1 (6 bases). Germline CDR1 and CDR2: MNHEY and SMNVEV (reference sequence). Trimming pared 5 bases from V and 4 bases from J, leaving 12 bases between. The CDR3 consists of 14 residues. The CDR3 DNA sequence: TGTGCCAGCAGTGTGGGACATGGTTACAATGAGCAGTTCTTC. Its protein product is CASSVGHGYNEQFF.

The gene calls are TRBV27 and TRBJ2-7; 9 nucleotides align to TRBD1. The germline V gene has CDR1 MNHEY and CDR2 SMNVEV (reference sequence). V trimming: 4 bases; J trimming: 2 bases; junction bases outside the gene matches: 6. This CDR3 is 15 amino acids long. The CDR3 coding sequence is TGTGCCAGCAGTTCCACAGGGGGCATCCCCTACGAGCAGTACTTC. It yields the protein CASSSTGGIPYEQYF.